This T cell receptor (beta chain) was identified in a study of cytomegalovirus exposure and HLA in healthy donors. Study-wide findings and caveats: Later analysis reportedly placed an Asian-associated ancestry cluster below the roughly 700-donor mean in N-insertions. Later analysis identified several of the most significant clusters that appeared linked to common viral pathogens. The study labeled 164 TCR beta chains cytomegalovirus-associated. Later analysis found that TCR beta chains associated with HLA were more clonally expanded than other, equally common chains.

The junction had 3 bases not matched to a gene; V was cut back by 3 bases and J by 5 bases. Per germline, CDR1 SGHRS and CDR2 YFSETQ. This CDR3 is 15 amino acids long. In this sample, this clone turned up once. Its antigen is as yet unknown. This PCR relied on a set of 60 Vbeta primers and 13 Jbeta primers. Method: immunoSEQ multiplex PCR; TCRdb's copy keeps in-frame clones and lacks some. The sample yields some 90,000 clones, around four fifths seen once. The sequencing input was PBMCs. The chain joins TRBV5-1 to TRBJ2-5, with 14 nucleotides matching TRBD2. The receptor comes from a boy aged 10-17 years in good health and CMV-seronegative. CDR3 DNA: TGCGCCAGCAGCTGGACTAGCGGGGGGTGGGAGACCCAGTACTTC. Amino acid sequence: CASSWTSGGWETQYF.